This T cell receptor (beta chain) was sequenced in a study of blood T cell repertoires in COVID-19. V was clipped by 0 bases and J by 6 bases, with 20 bases between them. Germline V CDR1 and CDR2: SEHNR, FQNEAQ (reference sequence). This CDR3 contains 17 residues. This clone is a singleton in its sample. Here immunoSEQ multiplex PCR was the method, and the copy in TCRdb shows in-frame clones only, minus some. Of 180,000 or so clones listed, more than 70% are singletons. Participants reported their clinical history, and cohort assignment relied on those reports. The receptor comes from a man in his forties or fifties with acute COVID-19. V gene TRBV7-9 combines with J gene TRBJ1-2, with D tentatively TRBD1 (6 bases). Sequences were obtained from PBMCs or T cells enriched from blood (not recorded which). Here the CDR3 reads CASSLATIGRGGDGYTF. The CDR3 nucleotides are TGTGCCAGCAGCTTAGCTACCATCGGCAGGGGAGGGGATGGCTACACCTTC. Using reference TRBV7-9 and TRBJ1-2 for the parts outside the CDR3, the full variable domain is DTGVSQNPRHKITKRGQNVTFRCDPISEHNRLYWYRQTLGQGPEFLTYFQNEAQLEKSRLLSDRFSAERPKGSFSTLEIQRTEQGDSAMYLCASSLATIGRGGDGYTFGSGTRLTVV.